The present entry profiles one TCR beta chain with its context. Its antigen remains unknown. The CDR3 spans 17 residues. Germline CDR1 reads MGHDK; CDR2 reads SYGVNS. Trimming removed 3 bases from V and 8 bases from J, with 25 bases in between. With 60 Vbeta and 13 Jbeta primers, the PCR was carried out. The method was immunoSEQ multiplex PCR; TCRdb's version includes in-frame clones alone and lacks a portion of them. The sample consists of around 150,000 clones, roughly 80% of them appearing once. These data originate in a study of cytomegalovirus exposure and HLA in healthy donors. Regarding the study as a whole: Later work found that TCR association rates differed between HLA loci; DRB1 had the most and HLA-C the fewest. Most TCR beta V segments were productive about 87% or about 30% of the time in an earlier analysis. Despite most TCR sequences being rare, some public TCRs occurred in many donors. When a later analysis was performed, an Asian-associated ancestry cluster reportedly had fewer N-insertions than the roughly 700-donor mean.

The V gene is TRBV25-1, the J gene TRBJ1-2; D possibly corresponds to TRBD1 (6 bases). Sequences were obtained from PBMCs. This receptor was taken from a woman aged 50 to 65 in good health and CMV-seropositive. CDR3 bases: TGTGCCAGCAGTGAGCCCCTTGGTGCAGGGGAAAACAGAGGCTACACCTTC. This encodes CASSEPLGAGENRGYTF.